This TCR beta chain was identified during a study of T cell responses to AZD1222 COVID-19 vaccine. TCRdb's copy holds only in-frame clones and misses some; the assay was immunoSEQ multiplex PCR. The data hold about 140,000 clones, with about nine tenths observed a single time. Germline V lookup: CDR1 KGHSH, CDR2 LQKENI. V dropped 2 bases and J dropped 8 bases, with 9 bases sitting between them. The CDR3 length is 12 residues. Overall study findings and caveats: Donors, mostly white British, included more females; clonal diversity was possibly underestimated.

About this clone: The antigen remains undetermined.

The rearrangement joins TRBV18 to TRBJ1-1, with D uncertain. The TCR sequence derives from an adult who received the AZD1222 COVID-19 vaccine. This specimen consisted of peripheral blood, obtained 28 days after the second AZD1222 dose. The CDR3, as DNA: TGTGCCAGCTCACCAACGGCCCAAGAAGCTTTCTTT. Its protein product is CASSPTAQEAFF.